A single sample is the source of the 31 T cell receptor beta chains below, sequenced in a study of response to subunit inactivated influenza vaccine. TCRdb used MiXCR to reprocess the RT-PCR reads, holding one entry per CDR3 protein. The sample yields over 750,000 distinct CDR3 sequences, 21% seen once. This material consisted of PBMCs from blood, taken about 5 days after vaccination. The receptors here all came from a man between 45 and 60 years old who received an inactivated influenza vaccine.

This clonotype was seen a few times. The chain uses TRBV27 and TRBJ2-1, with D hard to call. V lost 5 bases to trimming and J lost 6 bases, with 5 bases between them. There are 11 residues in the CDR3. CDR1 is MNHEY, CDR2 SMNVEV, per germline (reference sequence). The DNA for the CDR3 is TGTGCCAGCAGTCATTCCAATGAGCAGTTCTTC. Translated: CASSHSNEQFF.

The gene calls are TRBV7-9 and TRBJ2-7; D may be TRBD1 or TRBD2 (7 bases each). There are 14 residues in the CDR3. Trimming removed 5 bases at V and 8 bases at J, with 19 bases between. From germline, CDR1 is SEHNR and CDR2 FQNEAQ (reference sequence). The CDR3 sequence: CASSATGEGTKQYF. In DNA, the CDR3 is TGTGCCAGCAGCGCTACAGGGGAGGGGACGAAGCAGTACTTC.

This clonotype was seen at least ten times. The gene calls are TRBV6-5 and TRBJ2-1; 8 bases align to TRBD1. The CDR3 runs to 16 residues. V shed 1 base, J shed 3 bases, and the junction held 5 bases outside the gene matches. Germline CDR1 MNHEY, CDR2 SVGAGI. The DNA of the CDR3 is TGTGCCAGCAGTTACTACAGGGGGGCGTTCTACAATGAGCAGTTCTTC. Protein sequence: CASSYYRGAFYNEQFF.

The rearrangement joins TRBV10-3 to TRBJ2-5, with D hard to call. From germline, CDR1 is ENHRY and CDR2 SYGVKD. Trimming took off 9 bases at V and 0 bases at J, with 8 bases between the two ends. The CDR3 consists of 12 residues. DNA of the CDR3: TGTGCCATTAGCCGGGACCAAGAGACCCAGTACTTC. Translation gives CAISRDQETQYF.

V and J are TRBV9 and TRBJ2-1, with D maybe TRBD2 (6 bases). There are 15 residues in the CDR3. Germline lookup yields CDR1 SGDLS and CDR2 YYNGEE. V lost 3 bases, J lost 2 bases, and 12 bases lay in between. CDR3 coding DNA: TGTGCCAGCAGCGCCGGGAGAGGGCCCTACAATGAGCAGTTCTTC. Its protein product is CASSAGRGPYNEQFF.

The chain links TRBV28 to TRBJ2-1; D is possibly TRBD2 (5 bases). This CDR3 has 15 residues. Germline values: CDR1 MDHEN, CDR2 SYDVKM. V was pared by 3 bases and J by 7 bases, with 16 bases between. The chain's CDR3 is CASSFRGPLGNEQFF. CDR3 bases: TGTGCCAGCAGTTTTCGCGGGCCTTTGGGTAATGAGCAGTTCTTC.

DNA of the CDR3: TGTGCCAGCACCGATCTCAGGGGGAGCACTGAAGCTTTCTTT. As protein: CASTDLRGSTEAFF. The chain employs TRBV12-3 or TRBV12-4 and TRBJ1-1; TRBD1 aligns across 7 bases. The V and J ends lost 7 bases and 4 bases, in that order; junction bases with no gene match: 9. This CDR3 is 14 amino acids long.

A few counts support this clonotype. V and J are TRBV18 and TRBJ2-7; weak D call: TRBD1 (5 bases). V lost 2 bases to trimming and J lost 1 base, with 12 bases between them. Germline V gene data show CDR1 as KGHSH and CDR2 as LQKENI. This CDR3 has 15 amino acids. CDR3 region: CASSPIGQGSYEQYF. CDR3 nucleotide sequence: TGTGCCAGCTCACCAATCGGGCAGGGTTCCTACGAGCAGTACTTC.

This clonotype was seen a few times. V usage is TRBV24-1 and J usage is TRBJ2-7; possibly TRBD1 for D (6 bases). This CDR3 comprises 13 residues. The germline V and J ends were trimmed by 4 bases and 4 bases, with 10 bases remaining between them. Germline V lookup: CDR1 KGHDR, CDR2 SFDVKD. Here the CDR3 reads CATSDGTSYEQYF. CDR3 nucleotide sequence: TGTGCCACCAGTGACGGGACATCTTACGAGCAGTACTTC.

The CDR3 sequence is CASIQRGVPYNEQFF. CDR3 DNA sequence: TGTGCCAGCATCCAGAGGGGGGTCCCCTACAATGAGCAGTTCTTC. The chain combines TRBV12-3 or TRBV12-4 with TRBJ2-1; either TRBD1 or TRBD2 may fit D (6 bases each). This CDR3 spans 15 amino acids. V lost 7 bases, J lost 2 bases, and 15 bases lay in between.

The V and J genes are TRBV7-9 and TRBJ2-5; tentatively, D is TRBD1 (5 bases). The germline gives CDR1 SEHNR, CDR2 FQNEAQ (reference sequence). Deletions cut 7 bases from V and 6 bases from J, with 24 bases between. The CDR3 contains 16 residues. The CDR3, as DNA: TGTGCCAGCACCATGAGCTTGATGGGGCGGTGGAAGACCCAGTACTTC. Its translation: CASTMSLMGRWKTQYF. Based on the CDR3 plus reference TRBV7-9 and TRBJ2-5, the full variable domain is DTGVSQNPRHKITKRGQNVTFRCDPISEHNRLYWYRQTLGQGPEFLTYFQNEAQLEKSRLLSDRFSAERPKGSFSTLEIQRTEQGDSAMYLCASTMSLMGRWKTQYFGPGTRLLVL.

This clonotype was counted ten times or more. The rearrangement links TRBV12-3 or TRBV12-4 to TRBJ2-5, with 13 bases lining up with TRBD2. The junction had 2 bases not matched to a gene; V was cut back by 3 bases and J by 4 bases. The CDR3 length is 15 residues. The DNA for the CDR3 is TGTGCCAGCAGTTTGGGACTAGCGGGAACAGAGACCCAGTACTTC. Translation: CASSLGLAGTETQYF.

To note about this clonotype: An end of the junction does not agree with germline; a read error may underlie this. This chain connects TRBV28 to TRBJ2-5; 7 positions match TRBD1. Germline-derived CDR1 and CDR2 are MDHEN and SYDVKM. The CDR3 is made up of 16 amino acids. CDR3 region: CASSSRDSLSQGTQYF. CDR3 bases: TGTGCCAGCAGTTCCCGGGACAGTTTGTCCCAAGGGACCCAGTACTTC. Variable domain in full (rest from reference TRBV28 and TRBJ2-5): DVKVTQSSRYLVKRTGEKVFLECVQDMDHENMFWYRQDPGLGLRLIYFSYDVKMKEKGDIPEGYSVSREKKERFSLILESASTNQTSMYLCASSSRDSLSQGTQYFGPGTRLLVL.

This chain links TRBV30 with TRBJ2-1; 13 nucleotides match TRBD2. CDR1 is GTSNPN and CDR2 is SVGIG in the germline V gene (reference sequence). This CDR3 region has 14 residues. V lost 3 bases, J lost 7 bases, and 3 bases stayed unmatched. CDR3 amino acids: CAWSPGLAGNEQFF. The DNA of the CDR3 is TGTGCCTGGAGCCCGGGACTAGCGGGGAATGAGCAGTTCTTC.

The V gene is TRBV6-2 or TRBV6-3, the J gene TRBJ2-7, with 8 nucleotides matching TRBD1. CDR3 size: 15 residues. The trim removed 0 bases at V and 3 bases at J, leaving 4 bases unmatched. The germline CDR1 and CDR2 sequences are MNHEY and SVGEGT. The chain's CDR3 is CASSYSGQAIYEQYF. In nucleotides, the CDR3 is TGTGCCAGCAGTTACTCGGGACAGGCGATCTACGAGCAGTACTTC.

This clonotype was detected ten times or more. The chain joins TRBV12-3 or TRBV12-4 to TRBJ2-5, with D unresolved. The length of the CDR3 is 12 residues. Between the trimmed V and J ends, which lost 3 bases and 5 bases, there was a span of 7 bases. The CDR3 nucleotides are TGTGCCAGCAGTTTTCATGGGGAGACCCAGTACTTC. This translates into CASSFHGETQYF.

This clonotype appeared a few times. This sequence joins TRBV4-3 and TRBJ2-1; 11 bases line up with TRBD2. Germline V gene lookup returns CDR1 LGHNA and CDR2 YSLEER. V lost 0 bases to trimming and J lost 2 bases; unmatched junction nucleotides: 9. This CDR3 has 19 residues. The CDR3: CASSQEISLAGGPYNEQFF. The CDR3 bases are TGCGCCAGCAGCCAAGAAATTAGTTTAGCGGGAGGGCCCTACAATGAGCAGTTCTTC.

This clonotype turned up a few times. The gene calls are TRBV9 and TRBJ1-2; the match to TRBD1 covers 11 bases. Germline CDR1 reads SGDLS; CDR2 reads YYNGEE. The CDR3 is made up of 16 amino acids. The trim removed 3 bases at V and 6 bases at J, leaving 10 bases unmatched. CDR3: CASSGTGTGGRDGYTF. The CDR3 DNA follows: TGTGCCAGCAGCGGGACCGGGACAGGGGGTAGGGATGGCTACACCTTC.

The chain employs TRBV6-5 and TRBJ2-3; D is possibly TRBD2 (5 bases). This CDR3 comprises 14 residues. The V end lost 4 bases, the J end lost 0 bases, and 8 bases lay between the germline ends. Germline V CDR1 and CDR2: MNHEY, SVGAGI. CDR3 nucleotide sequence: TGTGCCAGCAGTTGGAGGTCTAGCACAGATACGCAGTATTTT. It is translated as CASSWRSSTDTQYF.

Here the CDR3 reads CSASDPDRGFGNTIYF. For the CDR3, the DNA is TGCAGTGCTAGCGACCCGGACAGGGGGTTCGGAAACACCATATATTTT. The chain carries TRBV20-1 and TRBJ1-3, with 10 bases aligning to TRBD1. V lost 3 bases to trimming and J lost 4 bases; unmatched junction nucleotides: 9. This CDR3 is 16 amino acids long. Germline loops: CDR1 DFQATT, CDR2 SNEGSKA (reference sequence).

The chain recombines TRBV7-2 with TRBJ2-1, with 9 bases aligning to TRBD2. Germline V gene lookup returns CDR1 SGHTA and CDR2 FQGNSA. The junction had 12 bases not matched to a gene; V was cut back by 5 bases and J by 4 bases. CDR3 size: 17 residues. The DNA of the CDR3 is TGTGCCAGCAGCACGCCGGCGGCGGGAGGGAATTACAATGAGCAGTTCTTC. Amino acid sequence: CASSTPAAGGNYNEQFF.

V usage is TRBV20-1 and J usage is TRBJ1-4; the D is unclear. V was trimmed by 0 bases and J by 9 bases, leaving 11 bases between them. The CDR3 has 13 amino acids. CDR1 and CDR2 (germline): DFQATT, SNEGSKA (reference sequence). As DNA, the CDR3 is TGCAGTGCTAGAGACACAACCGCCCAAAAACTGTTTTTT. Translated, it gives CSARDTTAQKLFF.

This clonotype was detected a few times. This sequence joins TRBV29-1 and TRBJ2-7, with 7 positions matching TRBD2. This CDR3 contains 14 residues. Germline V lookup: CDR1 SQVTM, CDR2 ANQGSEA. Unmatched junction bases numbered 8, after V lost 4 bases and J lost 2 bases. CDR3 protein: CSVGASGQPYEQYF. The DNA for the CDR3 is TGCAGCGTTGGGGCTAGCGGACAACCCTACGAGCAGTACTTC.

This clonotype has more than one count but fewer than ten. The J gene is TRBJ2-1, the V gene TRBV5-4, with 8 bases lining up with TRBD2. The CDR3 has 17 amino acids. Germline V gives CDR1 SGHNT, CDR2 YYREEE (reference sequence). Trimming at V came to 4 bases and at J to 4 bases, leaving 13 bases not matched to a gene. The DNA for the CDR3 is TGTGCCAGCAGCATTAATTCGGGGGGGGCAATTTACAATGAGCAGTTCTTC. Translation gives CASSINSGGAIYNEQFF.

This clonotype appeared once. The CDR3 bases are TGCGCCAGCGGACGGACAGGAAAGGATAATTCACCCCTCCACTTT. Translating it yields CASGRTGKDNSPLHF. The gene calls are TRBV5-1 and TRBJ1-6, with 7 bases that match TRBD1. Germline V lookup: CDR1 SGHRS, CDR2 YFSETQ. After removal of 7 bases from V and 5 bases from J, the junction contained 9 bases not matched to a gene. This CDR3 is 15 amino acids long.

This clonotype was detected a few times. The CDR3 sequence is CASSTRRATGELFF. The CDR3 DNA reads TGTGCCAGCAGCACTCGGAGGGCCACCGGGGAGCTGTTTTTT. The V and J genes are TRBV7-2 and TRBJ2-2, with a tentative D call TRBD2 (6 bases). Trimming took off 5 bases at V and 4 bases at J, with 11 bases between the two ends. The V gene's germline CDR1 is SGHTA and CDR2 FQGNSA. The CDR3 consists of 14 residues.

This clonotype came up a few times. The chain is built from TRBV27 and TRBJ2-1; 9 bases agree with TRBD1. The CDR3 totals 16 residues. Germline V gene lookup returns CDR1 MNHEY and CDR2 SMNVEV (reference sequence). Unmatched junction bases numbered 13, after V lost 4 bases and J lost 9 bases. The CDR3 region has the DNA TGTGCCAGCAGTTCCCTCGCCGGGACAGGGTTTGTTGAGCAGTTCTTC. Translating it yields CASSSLAGTGFVEQFF.

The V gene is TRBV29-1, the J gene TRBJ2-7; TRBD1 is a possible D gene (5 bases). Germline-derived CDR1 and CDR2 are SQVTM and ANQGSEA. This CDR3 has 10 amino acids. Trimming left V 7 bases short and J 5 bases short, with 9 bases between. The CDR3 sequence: CSAGIHEQYF. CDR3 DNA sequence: TGCAGCGCAGGGATCCACGAGCAGTACTTC.

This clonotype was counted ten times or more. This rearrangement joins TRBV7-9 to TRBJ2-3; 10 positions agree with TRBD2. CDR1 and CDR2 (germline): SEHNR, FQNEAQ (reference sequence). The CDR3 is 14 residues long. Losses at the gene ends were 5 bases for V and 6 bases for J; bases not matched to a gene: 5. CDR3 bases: TGTGCCAGCAGCCCGCTAGCGGGGGTCGATACGCAGTATTTT. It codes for CASSPLAGVDTQYF.

CDR3 region: CASSGAGRTYGYTF. For the CDR3, the DNA is TGTGCCAGCAGCGGAGCGGGGAGAACCTATGGCTACACCTTC. V is TRBV5-6 and J is TRBJ1-2; no reliable D call. This CDR3 spans 14 amino acids. Germline V CDR1 and CDR2: SGHDT, YYEEEE. V was trimmed by 4 bases and J by 4 bases, leaving 14 bases between them. The full variable domain, completed using reference TRBV5-6 and TRBJ1-2, is DAGVTQSPTHLIKTRGQQVTLRCSPKSGHDTVSWYQQALGQGPQFIFQYYEEEERQRGNFPDRFSGHQFPNYSSELNVNALLLGDSALYLCASSGAGRTYGYTFGSGTRLTVV.

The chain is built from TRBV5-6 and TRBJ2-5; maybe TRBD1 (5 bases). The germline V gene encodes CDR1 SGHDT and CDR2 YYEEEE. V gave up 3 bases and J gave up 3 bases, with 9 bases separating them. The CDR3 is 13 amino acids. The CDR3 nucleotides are TGTGCCAGCAGCTCGACAGTCGAAGAGACCCAGTACTTC. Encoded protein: CASSSTVEETQYF.